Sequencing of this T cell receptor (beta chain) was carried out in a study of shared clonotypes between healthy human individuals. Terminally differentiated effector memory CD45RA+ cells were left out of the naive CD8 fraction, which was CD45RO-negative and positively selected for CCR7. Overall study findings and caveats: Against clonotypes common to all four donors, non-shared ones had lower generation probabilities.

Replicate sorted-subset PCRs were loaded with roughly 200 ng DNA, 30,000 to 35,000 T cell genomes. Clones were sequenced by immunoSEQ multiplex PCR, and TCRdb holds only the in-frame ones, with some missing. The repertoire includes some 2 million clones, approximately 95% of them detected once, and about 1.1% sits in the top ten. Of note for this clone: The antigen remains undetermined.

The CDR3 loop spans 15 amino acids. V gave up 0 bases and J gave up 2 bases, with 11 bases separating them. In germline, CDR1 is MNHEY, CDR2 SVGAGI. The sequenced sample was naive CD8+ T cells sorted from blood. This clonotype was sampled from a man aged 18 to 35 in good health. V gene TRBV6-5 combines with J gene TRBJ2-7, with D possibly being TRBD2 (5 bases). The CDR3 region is CASSYSQDGAYEQYF. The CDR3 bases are TGTGCCAGCAGTTACTCCCAGGACGGGGCCTACGAGCAGTACTTC.